The 7 T cell receptor beta chains in this list originate from one sample, sequenced in a study of T cell responses to AZD1222 COVID-19 vaccine. Measured with immunoSEQ multiplex PCR; TCRdb has only the in-frame clones, and not every one. The sample consists of about 50,000 clones, 80% to 90% of them appearing once. The input for sequencing was peripheral blood, taken on day 0 of AZD1222 vaccination. These receptors all come from an adult in good health.

J is TRBJ1-3 and V is TRBV19; no clear D gene. The CDR3 is 15 amino acids. Germline V lookup: CDR1 LNHDA, CDR2 SQIVND (reference sequence). Deletions cut 2 bases from V and 0 bases from J, with 8 bases between. The CDR3 bases are TGTGCCAGTAGTATATCGGCACTCTCTGGAAACACCATATATTTT. It encodes CASSISALSGNTIYF. The whole variable domain, remainder taken from reference TRBV19 and TRBJ1-3, is DGGITQSPKYLFRKEGQNVTLSCEQNLNHDAMYWYRQDPGQGLRLIYYSQIVNDFQKGDIAEGYSVSREKKESFPLTVTSAQKNPTAFYLCASSISALSGNTIYFGEGSWLTVV.

This chain uses TRBV2 with TRBJ1-5; no clear D. This CDR3 region has 13 residues. Trimming took 3 bases from V and 5 from J, leaving 8 bases between them. Per germline, CDR1 SNHLY and CDR2 FYNNEI. The CDR3 spells CASSEAVYQPQHF. The CDR3 coding sequence is TGTGCCAGCAGTGAGGCCGTATATCAGCCCCAGCATTTT.

V gene TRBV7-9 combines with J gene TRBJ2-7, with 9 bases identical to TRBD2. The CDR3 runs to 14 residues. CDR1 and CDR2 (germline): SEHNR, FQNEAQ (reference sequence). Trimming cost V 1 base and J 3 bases; bases outside gene matches: 1. CDR3 DNA: TGTGCCAGCAGCTTAGGACTAGCGGACTACGAGCAGTACTTC. Amino acids: CASSLGLADYEQYF. Looking up the rest from reference TRBV7-9 and TRBJ2-7 gives the full variable domain: DTGVSQNPRHKITKRGQNVTFRCDPISEHNRLYWYRQTLGQGPEFLTYFQNEAQLEKSRLLSDRFSAERPKGSFSTLEIQRTEQGDSAMYLCASSLGLADYEQYFGPGTRLTVT.

The count of this clone is one. This chain links TRBV7-3 with TRBJ2-5; D is uncertain. CDR1 is SGHTA and CDR2 is FQGTGA in the germline V gene. Trimming removed 4 bases at V and 5 bases at J, with 14 bases between. This CDR3 contains 14 residues. The CDR3 DNA reads TGTGCCAGCAGCTCGTCCCGCTATGGGGAGACCCAGTACTTC. Encoded protein: CASSSSRYGETQYF.

The chain carries TRBV13 and TRBJ1-1; D gene ambiguous. Germline V gives CDR1 PRHDT, CDR2 FYEKMQ (reference sequence). The CDR3 spans 14 residues. The V and J ends lost 4 bases and 3 bases respectively, with 12 bases between them. The CDR3 spells CASSSRLVDTEAFF. The CDR3 nucleotides read TGTGCCAGCAGCTCAAGACTCGTTGACACTGAAGCTTTCTTT.

The chain uses TRBV6-1 and TRBJ2-7; D is perhaps TRBD1 (6 bases). Germline V gives CDR1 MNHNS, CDR2 SASEGT. V shed 1 base and J shed 5 bases, with 15 bases lying between them. This CDR3 is 15 amino acids long. For the CDR3, the DNA is TGTGCCAGCAGTGAAGAGTCCAGGGGTTTGGACGAGCAGTACTTC. Its protein product is CASSEESRGLDEQYF.

The chain employs TRBV15 and TRBJ1-6; D gene uncertain. V was trimmed by 0 bases and J by 8 bases, leaving 11 bases between them. The CDR3 runs to 15 residues. Germline V gene data show CDR1 as LNHNV and CDR2 as YYDKDF (reference sequence). CDR3 DNA: TGTGCCACCAGCAGAGATCCCGGCGGGTATTCACCCCTCCACTTT. It translates to CATSRDPGGYSPLHF. Full variable domain (outside the CDR3, taken from reference TRBV15 and TRBJ1-6): DAMVIQNPRYQVTQFGKPVTLSCSQTLNHNVMYWYQQKSSQAPKLLFHYYDKDFNNEADTPDNFQSRRPNTSFCFLDIRSPGLGDTAMYLCATSRDPGGYSPLHFGNGTRLTVT.